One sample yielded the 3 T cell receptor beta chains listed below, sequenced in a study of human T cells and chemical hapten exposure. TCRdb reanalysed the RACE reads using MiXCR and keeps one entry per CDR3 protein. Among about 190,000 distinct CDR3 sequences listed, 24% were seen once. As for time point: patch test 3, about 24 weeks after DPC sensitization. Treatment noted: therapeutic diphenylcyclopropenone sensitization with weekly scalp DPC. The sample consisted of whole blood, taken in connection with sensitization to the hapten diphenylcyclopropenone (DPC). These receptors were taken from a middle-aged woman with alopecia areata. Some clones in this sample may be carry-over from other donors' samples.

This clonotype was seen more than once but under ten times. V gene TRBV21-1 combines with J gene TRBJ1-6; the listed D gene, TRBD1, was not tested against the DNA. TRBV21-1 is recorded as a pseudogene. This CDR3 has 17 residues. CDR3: CASSKALRAGWNSPLHF. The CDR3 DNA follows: TGTGCCAGCAGCAAAGCGCTAAGGGCAGGGTGGAATTCACCCCTCCACTTT.

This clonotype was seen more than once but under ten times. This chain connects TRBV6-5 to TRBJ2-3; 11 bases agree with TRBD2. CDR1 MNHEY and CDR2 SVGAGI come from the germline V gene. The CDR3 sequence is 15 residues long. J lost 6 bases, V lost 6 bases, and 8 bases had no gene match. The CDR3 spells CASRPLAGAEDTQYF. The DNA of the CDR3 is TGTGCCAGCAGGCCACTAGCGGGGGCCGAGGATACGCAGTATTTT.

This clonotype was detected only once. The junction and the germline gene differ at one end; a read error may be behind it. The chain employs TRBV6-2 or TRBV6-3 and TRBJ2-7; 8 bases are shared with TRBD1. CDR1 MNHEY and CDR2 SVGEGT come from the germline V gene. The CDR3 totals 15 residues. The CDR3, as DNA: TGTGGCAGCAGTACTACCTCAGACAGGGGCAACGAGCAGTACTTC. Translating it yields CGSSTTSDRGNEQYF.